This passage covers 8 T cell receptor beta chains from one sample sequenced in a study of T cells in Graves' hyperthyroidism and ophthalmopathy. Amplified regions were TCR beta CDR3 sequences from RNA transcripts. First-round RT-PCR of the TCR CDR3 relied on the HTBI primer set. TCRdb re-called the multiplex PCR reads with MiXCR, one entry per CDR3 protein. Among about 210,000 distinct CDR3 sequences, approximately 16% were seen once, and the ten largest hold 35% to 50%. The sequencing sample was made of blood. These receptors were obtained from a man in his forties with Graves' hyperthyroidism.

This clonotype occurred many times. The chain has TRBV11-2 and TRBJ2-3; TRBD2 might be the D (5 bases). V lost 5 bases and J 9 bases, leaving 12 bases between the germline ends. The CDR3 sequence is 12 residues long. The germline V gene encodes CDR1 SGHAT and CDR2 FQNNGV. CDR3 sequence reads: CASSPGLGTQYF. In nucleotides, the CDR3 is TGTGCCAGCAGCCCAGGACTGGGCACGCAGTATTTT.

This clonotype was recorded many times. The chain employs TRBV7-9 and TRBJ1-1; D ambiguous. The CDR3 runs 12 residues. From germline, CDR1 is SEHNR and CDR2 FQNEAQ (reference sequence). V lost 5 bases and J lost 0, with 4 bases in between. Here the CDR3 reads CASSTLNTEAFF. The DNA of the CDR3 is TGTGCCAGCAGCACTTTGAACACTGAAGCTTTCTTT.

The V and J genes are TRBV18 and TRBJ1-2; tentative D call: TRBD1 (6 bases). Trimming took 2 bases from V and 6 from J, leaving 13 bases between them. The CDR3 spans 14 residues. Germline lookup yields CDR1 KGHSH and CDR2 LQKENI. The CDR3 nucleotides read TGTGCCAGCTCACCATACGACAGGAATGATGGCTACACCTTC. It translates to CASSPYDRNDGYTF.

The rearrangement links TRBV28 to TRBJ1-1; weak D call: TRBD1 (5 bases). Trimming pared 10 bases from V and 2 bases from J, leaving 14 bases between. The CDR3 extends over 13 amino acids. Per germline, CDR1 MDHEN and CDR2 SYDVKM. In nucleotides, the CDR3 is TGTGCCACCCAATGGGGCAGCAACACTGAAGCTTTCTTT. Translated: CATQWGSNTEAFF.

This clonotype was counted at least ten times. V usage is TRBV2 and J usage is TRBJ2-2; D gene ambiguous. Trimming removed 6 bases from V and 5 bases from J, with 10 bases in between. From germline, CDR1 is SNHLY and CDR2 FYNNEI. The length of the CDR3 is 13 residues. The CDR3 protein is CASSQRETGELFF. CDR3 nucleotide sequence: TGTGCCAGCAGCCAGAGAGAAACCGGGGAGCTGTTTTTT.

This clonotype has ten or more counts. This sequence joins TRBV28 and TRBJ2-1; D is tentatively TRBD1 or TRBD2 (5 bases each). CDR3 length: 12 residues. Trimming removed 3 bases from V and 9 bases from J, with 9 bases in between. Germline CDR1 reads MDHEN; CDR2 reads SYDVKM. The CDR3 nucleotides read TGTGCCAGCAGTTTCTGGGGACGTGAGCAGTTCTTC. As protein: CASSFWGREQFF.

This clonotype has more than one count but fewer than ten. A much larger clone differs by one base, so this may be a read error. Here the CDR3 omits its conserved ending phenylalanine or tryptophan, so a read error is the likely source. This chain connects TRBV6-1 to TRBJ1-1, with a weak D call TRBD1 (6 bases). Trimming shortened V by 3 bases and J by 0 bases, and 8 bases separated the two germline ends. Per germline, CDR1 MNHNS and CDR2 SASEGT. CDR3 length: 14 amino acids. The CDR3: CASSEQGMNTEAFL. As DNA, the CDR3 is TGTGCCAGCAGTGAGCAGGGGATGAACACTGAAGCTTTCCTT.

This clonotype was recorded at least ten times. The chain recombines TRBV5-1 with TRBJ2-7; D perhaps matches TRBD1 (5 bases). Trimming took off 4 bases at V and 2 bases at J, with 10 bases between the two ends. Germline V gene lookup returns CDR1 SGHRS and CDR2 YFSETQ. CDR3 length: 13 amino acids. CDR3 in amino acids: CASSIQETYEQYF. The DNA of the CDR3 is TGCGCCAGCAGCATACAGGAAACCTACGAGCAGTACTTC.